This T cell receptor (beta chain) stems from a study of blood T cell repertoires in COVID-19. On the study more broadly: Collection of acute and convalescent COVID-19 samples took place in the United States, Italy and Spain.

Germline lookup yields CDR1 SGHVS and CDR2 FQNEAQ. The CDR3 has 15 amino acids. The ends lost 6 bases at V and 4 bases at J; junction bases unmatched: 6. The data were produced by immunoSEQ multiplex PCR, yet TCRdb's version contains in-frame clones alone and is incomplete. The data show around 81,000 clones, around 80% seen once. The receptor's source is a human donor in a cohort sampled during active COVID-19. Sequenced input: peripheral blood. The rearrangement joins TRBV7-8 to TRBJ2-1, with 10 bases identical to TRBD2. CDR3 DNA: TGTGCCAGCAGACCCACTAGCGGGGTTTACAATGAGCAGTTCTTC. Its protein is CASRPTSGVYNEQFF.